This T cell receptor beta chain was identified during a study of T cell responses to AZD1222 COVID-19 vaccine. Regarding the study as a whole: The donors showed a predominance of white British ancestry and of females, with possible underestimation of clonal diversity. Sampled repertoires all dated from after the peak T cell response. Elevations in Spike-specific TCR breadth and depth followed administration of two AZD1222 doses.

This CDR3 is built from 15 residues. V was pared by 4 bases and J by 2 bases, with 1 base of the junction left unmatched. Germline V gene data show CDR1 as KGHSH and CDR2 as LQKENI. Clones were sequenced by immunoSEQ multiplex PCR, and TCRdb holds only the in-frame ones, with some missing. The sample records roughly 76,000 clones, about 88% being singletons. This clone was observed a single time. Its antigen is unidentified. The rearrangement links TRBV18 to TRBJ1-4, with 10 positions matching TRBD1. The TCR was taken from an adult in good health. The sample was peripheral blood, taken on day 0 of AZD1222 vaccination. CDR3 in DNA: TGTGCCAGCTCACGGGGACAGGGGACTAATGAAAAACTGTTTTTT. Amino acids: CASSRGQGTNEKLFF.